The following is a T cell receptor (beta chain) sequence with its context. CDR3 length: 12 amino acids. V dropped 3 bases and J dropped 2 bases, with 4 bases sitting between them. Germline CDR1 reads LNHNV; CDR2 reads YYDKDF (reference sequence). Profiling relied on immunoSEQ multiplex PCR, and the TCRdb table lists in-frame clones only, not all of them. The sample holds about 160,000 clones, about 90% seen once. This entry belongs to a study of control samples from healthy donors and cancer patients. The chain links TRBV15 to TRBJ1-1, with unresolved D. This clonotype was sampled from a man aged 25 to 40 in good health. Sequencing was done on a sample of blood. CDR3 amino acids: CATSRGNTEAFF. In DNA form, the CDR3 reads TGTGCCACCAGCAGGGGAAACACTGAAGCTTTCTTT.